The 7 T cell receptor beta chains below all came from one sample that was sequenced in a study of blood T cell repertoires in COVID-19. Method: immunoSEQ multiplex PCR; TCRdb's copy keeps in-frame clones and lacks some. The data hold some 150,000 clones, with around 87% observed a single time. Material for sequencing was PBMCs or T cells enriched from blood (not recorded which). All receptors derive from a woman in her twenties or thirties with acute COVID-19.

The CDR3 DNA follows: TGTGCCAGCAGTGATTGGGGACTAGCGGGAGGCTCCTACGAGCAGTACTTC. As protein: CASSDWGLAGGSYEQYF. The gene calls are TRBV6-1 and TRBJ2-7, with 15 nucleotides matching TRBD2. The V gene end was trimmed by 3 bases and the J gene end by 0 bases; junction bases not matched to a gene: 3. The CDR3 has 17 amino acids. Per the germline V gene, CDR1 is MNHNS and CDR2 is SASEGT.

In DNA form, the CDR3 reads TGTGCCAGCAGCTTGGCCGACGGGGAGACCCAGTACTTC. Translating gives CASSLADGETQYF. The rearrangement links TRBV5-6 to TRBJ2-5; D is undetermined. Deletions cut 0 bases from V and 5 bases from J, with 8 bases between. Germline CDR1 is SGHDT and CDR2 is YYEEEE. The CDR3 is 13 amino acids. Drawing the rest from reference TRBV5-6 and TRBJ2-5, the complete variable domain is DAGVTQSPTHLIKTRGQQVTLRCSPKSGHDTVSWYQQALGQGPQFIFQYYEEEERQRGNFPDRFSGHQFPNYSSELNVNALLLGDSALYLCASSLADGETQYFGPGTRLLVL.

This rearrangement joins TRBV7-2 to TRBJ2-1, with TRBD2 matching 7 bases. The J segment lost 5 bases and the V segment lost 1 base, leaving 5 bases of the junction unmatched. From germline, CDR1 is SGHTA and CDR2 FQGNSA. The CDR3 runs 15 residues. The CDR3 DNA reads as TGTGCCAGCAGCTTAGGGGAGGGACCCCACAATGAGCAGTTCTTC. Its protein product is CASSLGEGPHNEQFF. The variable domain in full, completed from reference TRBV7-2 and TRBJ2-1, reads GAGVSQSPSNKVTEKGKDVELRCDPISGHTALYWYRQSLGQGLEFLIYFQGNSAPDKSGLPSDRFSAERTGGSVSTLTIQRTQQEDSAVYLCASSLGEGPHNEQFFGPGTRLTVL.

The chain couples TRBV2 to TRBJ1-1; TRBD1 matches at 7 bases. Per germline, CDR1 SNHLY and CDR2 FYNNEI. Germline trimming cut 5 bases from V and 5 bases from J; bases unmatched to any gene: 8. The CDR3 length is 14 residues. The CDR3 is CASSSTGVGTEAFF. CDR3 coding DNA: TGTGCCAGCAGTTCTACAGGGGTGGGGACTGAAGCTTTCTTT.

CDR3 protein: CASSIGEGYGYTF. For the CDR3, the DNA is TGTGCCAGTAGTATAGGAGAGGGCTATGGCTACACCTTC. The chain couples TRBV19 to TRBJ1-2; no firm D call. The germline V and J ends were trimmed by 1 base and 4 bases, with 7 bases remaining between them. The germline V gene has CDR1 LNHDA and CDR2 SQIVND (reference sequence). The CDR3 consists of 13 residues.

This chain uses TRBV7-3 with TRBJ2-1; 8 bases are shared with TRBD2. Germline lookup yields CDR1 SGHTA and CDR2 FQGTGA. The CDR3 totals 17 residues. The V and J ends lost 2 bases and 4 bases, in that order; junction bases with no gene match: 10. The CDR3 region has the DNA TGTGCCAGCAGCTTAGCCGGTCCAGCGGGAGTATACAATGAGCAGTTCTTC. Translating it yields CASSLAGPAGVYNEQFF. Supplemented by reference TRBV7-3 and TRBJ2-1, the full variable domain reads GAGVSQTPSNKVTEKGKYVELRCDPISGHTALYWYRQSLGQGPEFLIYFQGTGAADDSGLPNDRFFAVRPEGSVSTLKIQRTERGDSAVYLCASSLAGPAGVYNEQFFGPGTRLTVL.

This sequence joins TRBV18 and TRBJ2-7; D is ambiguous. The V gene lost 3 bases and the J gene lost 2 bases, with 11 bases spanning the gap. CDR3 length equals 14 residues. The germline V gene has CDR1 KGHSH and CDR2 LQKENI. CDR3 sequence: CASSPAGSPYEQYF. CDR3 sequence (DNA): TGTGCCAGCTCACCTGCCGGGTCCCCCTACGAGCAGTACTTC. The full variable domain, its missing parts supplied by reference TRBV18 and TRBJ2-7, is NAGVMQNPRHLVRRRGQEARLRCSPMKGHSHVYWYRQLPEEGLKFMVYLQKENIIDESGMPKERFSAEFPKEGPSILRIQQVVRGDSAAYFCASSPAGSPYEQYFGPGTRLTVT.